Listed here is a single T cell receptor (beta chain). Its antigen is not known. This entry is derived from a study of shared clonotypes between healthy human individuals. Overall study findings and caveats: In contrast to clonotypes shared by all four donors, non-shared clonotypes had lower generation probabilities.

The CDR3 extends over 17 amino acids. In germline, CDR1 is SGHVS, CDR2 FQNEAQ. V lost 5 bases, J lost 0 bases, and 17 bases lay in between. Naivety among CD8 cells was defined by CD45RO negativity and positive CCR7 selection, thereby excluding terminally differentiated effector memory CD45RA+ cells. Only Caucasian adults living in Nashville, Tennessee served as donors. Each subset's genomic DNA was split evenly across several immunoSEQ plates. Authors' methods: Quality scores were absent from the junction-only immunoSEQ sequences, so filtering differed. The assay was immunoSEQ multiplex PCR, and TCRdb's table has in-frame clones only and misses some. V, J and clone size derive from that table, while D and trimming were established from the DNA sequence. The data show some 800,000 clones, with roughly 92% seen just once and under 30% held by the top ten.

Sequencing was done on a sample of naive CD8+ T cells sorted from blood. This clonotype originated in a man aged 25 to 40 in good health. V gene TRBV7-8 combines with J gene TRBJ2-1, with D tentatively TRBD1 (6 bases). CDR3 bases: TGTGCCAGCAGCCAAACGACAGGCCTGAGCTCCTACAATGAGCAGTTCTTC. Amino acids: CASSQTTGLSSYNEQFF.